Following are 6 T cell receptor beta chains from one sample sequenced in a study of CD4+ T cells in melanoma. The repertoire was sequenced with immunoSEQ multiplex PCR; TCRdb's copy has only in-frame clones and lacks some. This sample has roughly 110,000 clones, with around 93% found just once. Sample: peripheral blood. The receptors originated from a human donor with melanoma.

The J gene is TRBJ1-2, the V gene TRBV27; 10 bases align to TRBD1. The ends lost 4 bases at V and 6 bases at J; junction bases unmatched: 5. Germline V lookup: CDR1 MNHEY, CDR2 SMNVEV (reference sequence). CDR3 length equals 14 residues. CDR3 protein: CASSYGQGVDGYTF. As DNA, the CDR3 is TGTGCCAGCAGTTATGGACAGGGGGTGGATGGCTACACCTTC.

The chain uses TRBV7-9 and TRBJ2-5; 8 bases map to TRBD2. Germline V gene sequence: CDR1 SEHNR, CDR2 FQNEAQ (reference sequence). The CDR3 length is 15 residues. Trimming took 1 base from V and 5 from J; bases not matched to a gene: 6. The CDR3 is CASSLGGGLGETQYF. The CDR3, as DNA: TGTGCCAGCAGCTTAGGCGGGGGGCTCGGGGAGACCCAGTACTTC.

J is TRBJ1-1 and V is TRBV4-1; the match to TRBD1 covers 11 bases. J lost 11 bases, V lost 11 bases, and 16 bases had no gene match. The CDR3 is 14 residues long. From germline, CDR1 is MGHRA and CDR2 YSYEKL. The CDR3, as DNA: TGCGCCTCCCTTGACCGGGACAGGGGGTGGACCGCTTTCTTT. Translation gives CASLDRDRGWTAFF.

V gene TRBV4-1 combines with J gene TRBJ1-2; D is unresolved. The germline V gene has CDR1 MGHRA and CDR2 YSYEKL. Trimming removed 4 bases at V and 1 base at J, with 10 bases between. The CDR3 is 14 residues long. The CDR3 nucleotides read TGCGCCAGCAGCCTGTTTGATCTTAACTATGGCTACACCTTC. Residues: CASSLFDLNYGYTF.

The chain couples TRBV6-5 to TRBJ2-5; D tentatively fits TRBD1 or TRBD2 (6 bases each). V shed 0 bases and J shed 7 bases, with 15 bases lying between them. Germline CDR1 is MNHEY and CDR2 is SVGAGI. This CDR3 comprises 15 residues. For the CDR3, the DNA is TGTGCCAGCAGTTACTCGATCGGAGGGGGGCGGACCCAGTACTTC. Amino acids: CASSYSIGGGRTQYF.

The V gene is TRBV19, the J gene TRBJ2-2; 7 bases map to TRBD2. The CDR3 loop spans 16 amino acids. Trimming removed 11 bases from V and 0 bases from J; junction bases left unmatched: 12. Germline CDR1 LNHDA, CDR2 SQIVND (reference sequence). For the CDR3, the DNA is TGTGCCGTTAGTATTTGGGGGGGGACGAACACCGGGGAGCTGTTTTTT. This sequence encodes CAVSIWGGTNTGELFF.